Detailed here is one TCR beta chain. The CDR3 is 17 amino acids. V shed 3 bases, J shed 5 bases, and the junction held 15 bases outside the gene matches. The germline gives CDR1 MNHEY, CDR2 SMNVEV (reference sequence). Those enrolled, adults aged about 18 to 89 years, came from some 23 US areas. Cohorts were determined from participant-reported clinical history. This sample is drawn from a study of blood T cell repertoires in COVID-19. Original data processing: Amplification of reference gene primers was used by the study to estimate nucleated cell counts. The assay was immunoSEQ multiplex PCR, and TCRdb's table has in-frame clones only and misses some. Clonal size and the V and J genes are those of that table, whereas D and trimming came from the DNA. The repertoire includes around 250,000 clones, approximately 90% of them detected once, and 2.8% sits in the top ten.

V and J are TRBV27 and TRBJ2-7; TRBD1 agrees at 8 bases. The sequenced sample was PBMCs or T cells enriched from blood (not recorded which). The TCR was taken from a middle-aged man who had been exposed to COVID-19. DNA of the CDR3: TGTGCCAGCAGTTTGTTGCAGGAGACAGGGGTTCGCAACGAGCAGTACTTC. Translating gives CASSLLQETGVRNEQYF.